Below are 21 T cell receptor beta chains sequenced from a single sample in a study of shared clonotypes between healthy human individuals. TCRdb's table, derived via immunoSEQ multiplex PCR, lists solely in-frame clones and lacks some. The table includes about 1 million clones, about 75% detected once. The sample taken for sequencing was memory CD4+ T cells sorted from blood. Subset described: CD45RA-negative fraction. The receptors were sampled from a man aged 18 to 29 in good health.

The chain employs TRBV2 and TRBJ2-2; 12 bases fit TRBD1. The junction had 3 bases not matched to a gene; V was cut back by 6 bases and J by 7 bases. This CDR3 contains 14 residues. Germline assignment: CDR1 SNHLY and CDR2 FYNNEI. The DNA of the CDR3 is TGTGCCAGCAGGGGGACAGGGGGCCTCGGGGAGCTGTTTTTT. Amino acids: CASRGTGGLGELFF.

The chain links TRBV6-5 to TRBJ2-1, with TRBD2 identical over 10 bases. Germline CDR1 reads MNHEY; CDR2 reads SVGAGI. V was clipped by 4 bases and J by 6 bases; unmatched bases: 9. The CDR3 covers 16 residues. In DNA form, the CDR3 reads TGTGCCAGCAGTTCCATTAGCGGGAGGAATGGCAATGAGCAGTTCTTC. The encoded protein is CASSSISGRNGNEQFF.

The chain recombines TRBV7-2 with TRBJ2-7; TRBD1 or TRBD2 may be the D gene (5 bases each). V lost 5 bases to trimming and J lost 0 bases, with 11 bases between them. The CDR3 has 14 residues. From germline, CDR1 is SGHTA and CDR2 FQGNSA. The CDR3 reads CASSPRDRSYEQYF. Here the CDR3 DNA reads TGTGCCAGCAGCCCCAGGGACCGCTCCTACGAGCAGTACTTC.

The chain links TRBV7-8 to TRBJ2-5; the D gene is possibly TRBD2 (5 bases). Germline V gene data show CDR1 as SGHVS and CDR2 as FQNEAQ. This CDR3 spans 12 amino acids. V lost 3 bases and J 8 bases, leaving 10 bases between the germline ends. The CDR3 DNA follows: TGTGCCAGCAGCTTCGGGGATACAACCCAGTACTTC. This sequence encodes CASSFGDTTQYF.

J is TRBJ2-2 and V is TRBV5-6; tentatively, D is TRBD1 or TRBD2 (5 bases each). The V end was cut by 4 bases, the J end by 6 bases, with 19 bases between. The CDR3 totals 16 residues. The germline V gene encodes CDR1 SGHDT and CDR2 YYEEEE. CDR3 bases: TGTGCCAGCAGCAAAAAAAGGGACGCTCTGGCCGGGGAGCTGTTTTTT. Its translation: CASSKKRDALAGELFF.

With regard to this clone: Other nucleotide sequences from this sample produce the same CDR3. J is TRBJ2-3 and V is TRBV14; tentatively, D is TRBD1 (6 bases). The CDR3 runs 13 residues. CDR1 and CDR2 (germline): SGHDN, FVKESK. The V gene lost 2 bases and the J gene lost 3 bases, with 6 bases spanning the gap. The CDR3 reads CASSQQGTDTQYF. The CDR3 DNA is TGTGCCAGCAGCCAACAGGGGACAGATACGCAGTATTTT.

This clone was counted between two and nine times. The CDR3 DNA sequence: TGTGCCAGCAGTGAAGAGGGCCAGGGAGTCTTGAACACTGAAGCTTTCTTT. It is translated as CASSEEGQGVLNTEAFF. This chain joins TRBV2 and TRBJ1-1; TRBD1 is a possible D gene (5 bases). Per the germline V gene, CDR1 is SNHLY and CDR2 is FYNNEI. This CDR3 is built from 17 residues. The V end lost 1 base, the J end lost 0 bases, and 15 bases lay between the germline ends.

The J gene is TRBJ2-3, the V gene TRBV11-2; D is unresolved. Germline values: CDR1 SGHAT, CDR2 FQNNGV. CDR3 length: 16 amino acids. V gave up 5 bases and J gave up 4 bases, with 19 bases separating them. The CDR3 coding sequence is TGTGCCAGCAGCCTTGGGGTAGTGTCTCGTTCAGATACGCAGTATTTT. Protein product: CASSLGVVSRSDTQYF. Complete variable domain (other parts from reference TRBV11-2 and TRBJ2-3): EAGVAQSPRYKIIEKRQSVAFWCNPISGHATLYWYQQILGQGPKLLIQFQNNGVVDDSQLPKDRFSAERLKGVDSTLKIQPAKLEDSAVYLCASSLGVVSRSDTQYFGPGTRLTVL.

The chain recombines TRBV5-4 with TRBJ1-2; 7 bases match TRBD1. This CDR3 is built from 15 residues. The V segment lost 0 bases and the J segment 3 bases; nucleotides outside the gene matches: 5. Germline values: CDR1 SGHNT, CDR2 YYREEE (reference sequence). In DNA form, the CDR3 reads TGTGCCAGCAGCTTGGATAGGGGGCCTTACTATGGCTACACCTTC. This codes for CASSLDRGPYYGYTF.

The chain carries TRBV30 and TRBJ1-1; D not certain. The CDR3 extends over 12 amino acids. The V gene's germline CDR1 is GTSNPN and CDR2 SVGIG (reference sequence). Trimming stripped 4 bases from V and 0 bases from J, with 6 bases between. The CDR3 loop is CAWKHMNTEAFF. The CDR3 DNA sequence: TGTGCCTGGAAGCATATGAACACTGAAGCTTTCTTT.

V gene TRBV20-1 combines with J gene TRBJ2-7; D gene unclear. Looked up from germline, CDR1 is DFQATT and CDR2 is SNEGSKA (reference sequence). This CDR3 region has 11 residues. Trimming stripped 7 bases from V and 4 bases from J, with 11 bases between. The CDR3 sequence: CSVLTAYEQYF. The CDR3 DNA sequence: TGCAGTGTGCTTACGGCTTACGAGCAGTACTTC.

This chain connects TRBV9 to TRBJ2-6; possible D gene TRBD2, 6 bases. The length of the CDR3 is 16 residues. V was cut by 4 bases and J by 9 bases, with 20 bases left in between. Germline V gives CDR1 SGDLS, CDR2 YYNGEE. CDR3 in amino acids: CASSMEGTLVDNVLTF. CDR3 nucleotide sequence: TGTGCCAGCAGCATGGAGGGAACTCTGGTTGACAACGTCCTGACTTTC.

This clone appeared once. The chain uses TRBV18 and TRBJ2-1; 7 nucleotides match TRBD2. V lost 8 bases to trimming and J lost 7 bases; unmatched junction nucleotides: 23. CDR3 length: 18 residues. Germline V gene sequence: CDR1 KGHSH, CDR2 LQKENI. CDR3 amino acids: CASPAREVGLGGQNEQFF. The CDR3 nucleotides read TGTGCCAGCCCTGCCCGAGAGGTCGGACTAGGCGGTCAGAATGAGCAGTTCTTC.

The chain has TRBV2 and TRBJ1-2; a weak D match, TRBD1 (5 bases). CDR1 and CDR2 (germline): SNHLY, FYNNEI. This CDR3 is 12 amino acids long. The germline V and J ends were trimmed by 6 bases and 4 bases, with 9 bases remaining between them. The CDR3 DNA sequence: TGTGCCAGCAGGACAGCGTCCTATGGCTACACCTTC. Translated: CASRTASYGYTF.

This clone appeared a single time. The V gene is TRBV13, the J gene TRBJ2-5, with a tentative D call TRBD2 (5 bases). CDR1 and CDR2 from the germline V gene are PRHDT and FYEKMQ (reference sequence). Trimming removed 5 bases from V and 2 bases from J, with 9 bases in between. This CDR3 contains 13 residues. In DNA form, the CDR3 reads TGTGCCAGCAGCCCTAGGAGGCAAGAGACCCAGTACTTC. Translated: CASSPRRQETQYF.

This rearrangement joins TRBV9 to TRBJ2-5; either TRBD1 or TRBD2 may supply D (5 bases each). Germline CDR1 reads SGDLS; CDR2 reads YYNGEE. Between the trimmed V and J ends, which lost 4 bases and 1 base, there was a span of 14 bases. This CDR3 has 15 residues. The CDR3 protein is CASSPRVGTQETQYF. The CDR3 region has the DNA TGTGCCAGCAGCCCCCGTGTCGGGACCCAAGAGACCCAGTACTTC.

V usage is TRBV6-5 and J usage is TRBJ2-2; TRBD2 agrees at 9 bases. The CDR3 consists of 15 residues. Trimming at V came to 5 bases and at J to 2 bases, leaving 3 bases not matched to a gene. Germline lookup yields CDR1 MNHEY and CDR2 SVGAGI. The chain's CDR3 is CASSRLAANTGELFF. CDR3 DNA: TGTGCCAGCAGTAGACTAGCGGCCAACACCGGGGAGCTGTTTTTT.

This clone was observed a handful of times. The V gene is TRBV7-6, the J gene TRBJ1-1; tentative D call: TRBD1 (5 bases). Deletions cut 6 bases from V and 0 bases from J, with 8 bases between. The CDR3 runs 13 residues. Germline V lookup: CDR1 SGHVS, CDR2 FNYEAQ. CDR3 region: CASSRDLNTEAFF. CDR3 bases: TGTGCCAGCAGTCGGGACCTGAACACTGAAGCTTTCTTT.

The rearrangement links TRBV10-1 to TRBJ1-5; D gene unclear. The CDR3 is 13 residues long. Germline CDR1 WNHNN, CDR2 SYGVQD (reference sequence). V dropped 4 bases and J dropped 3 bases, with 7 bases sitting between them. CDR3 loop: CASSADLNQPQHF. The CDR3 bases are TGCGCCAGCAGTGCTGACCTCAATCAGCCCCAGCATTTT.

This chain links TRBV9 with TRBJ2-2; no clear D gene. Germline V lookup: CDR1 SGDLS, CDR2 YYNGEE. The V end lost 0 bases, the J end lost 2 bases, and 8 bases lay between the germline ends. The CDR3 has 15 residues. The CDR3 DNA sequence: TGTGCCAGCAGCGTAGATAATAGAAACACCGGGGAGCTGTTTTTT. Translating it yields CASSVDNRNTGELFF.

The chain recombines TRBV7-9 with TRBJ2-7, with D perhaps matching TRBD1 (7 bases). The CDR3 sequence is 15 residues long. Trimming shortened V by 5 bases and J by 6 bases, and 20 bases separated the two germline ends. CDR1 and CDR2 (germline): SEHNR, FQNEAQ (reference sequence). CDR3 protein: CASSPGPGGSGEQYF. DNA for the CDR3: TGTGCCAGCAGCCCGGGACCAGGGGGGTCTGGCGAGCAGTACTTC. The entire variable domain, with the rest obtained from reference TRBV7-9 and TRBJ2-7, is as follows: DTGVSQNPRHKITKRGQNVTFRCDPISEHNRLYWYRQTLGQGPEFLTYFQNEAQLEKSRLLSDRFSAERPKGSFSTLEIQRTEQGDSAMYLCASSPGPGGSGEQYFGPGTRLTVT.